Listed here is a single T cell receptor beta chain. The sample comes from a study of shared clonotypes between healthy human individuals. At the level of the study: Researchers assigned three CD4 naive, three CD4 memory, two CD8 naive and one CD8 memory plate to each donor.

Execution of the assay was at deep level. How the authors handled the data: ImmunoSEQ output held junction-only sequences without quality scores, so filtering differed. Sequencing used immunoSEQ multiplex PCR; TCRdb keeps in-frame clones, though not all of them. The D gene and trimming were derived from the DNA, and the V and J assignments and clone size from that table. The repertoire holds 600,000 to 750,000 clones, with more than 70% as singletons. The study drew all its donors from Caucasian adults living in Nashville, Tennessee. The sequenced sample consisted of memory CD4+ T cells sorted from blood. Subset specified: CD45RA-negative fraction. This TCR derives from a woman in her twenties or thirties in good health.

CDR3 region: CASSPLFSGTGSEQYF. CDR3 DNA: TGCGCCAGCAGTCCTTTGTTCTCCGGGACAGGGTCCGAGCAGTACTTC. The gene calls are TRBV5-1 and TRBJ2-7; 9 bases are a match to TRBD1. This CDR3 contains 16 residues. The germline gives CDR1 SGHRS, CDR2 YFSETQ. The V gene end was trimmed by 5 bases and the J gene end by 6 bases; junction bases not matched to a gene: 15.